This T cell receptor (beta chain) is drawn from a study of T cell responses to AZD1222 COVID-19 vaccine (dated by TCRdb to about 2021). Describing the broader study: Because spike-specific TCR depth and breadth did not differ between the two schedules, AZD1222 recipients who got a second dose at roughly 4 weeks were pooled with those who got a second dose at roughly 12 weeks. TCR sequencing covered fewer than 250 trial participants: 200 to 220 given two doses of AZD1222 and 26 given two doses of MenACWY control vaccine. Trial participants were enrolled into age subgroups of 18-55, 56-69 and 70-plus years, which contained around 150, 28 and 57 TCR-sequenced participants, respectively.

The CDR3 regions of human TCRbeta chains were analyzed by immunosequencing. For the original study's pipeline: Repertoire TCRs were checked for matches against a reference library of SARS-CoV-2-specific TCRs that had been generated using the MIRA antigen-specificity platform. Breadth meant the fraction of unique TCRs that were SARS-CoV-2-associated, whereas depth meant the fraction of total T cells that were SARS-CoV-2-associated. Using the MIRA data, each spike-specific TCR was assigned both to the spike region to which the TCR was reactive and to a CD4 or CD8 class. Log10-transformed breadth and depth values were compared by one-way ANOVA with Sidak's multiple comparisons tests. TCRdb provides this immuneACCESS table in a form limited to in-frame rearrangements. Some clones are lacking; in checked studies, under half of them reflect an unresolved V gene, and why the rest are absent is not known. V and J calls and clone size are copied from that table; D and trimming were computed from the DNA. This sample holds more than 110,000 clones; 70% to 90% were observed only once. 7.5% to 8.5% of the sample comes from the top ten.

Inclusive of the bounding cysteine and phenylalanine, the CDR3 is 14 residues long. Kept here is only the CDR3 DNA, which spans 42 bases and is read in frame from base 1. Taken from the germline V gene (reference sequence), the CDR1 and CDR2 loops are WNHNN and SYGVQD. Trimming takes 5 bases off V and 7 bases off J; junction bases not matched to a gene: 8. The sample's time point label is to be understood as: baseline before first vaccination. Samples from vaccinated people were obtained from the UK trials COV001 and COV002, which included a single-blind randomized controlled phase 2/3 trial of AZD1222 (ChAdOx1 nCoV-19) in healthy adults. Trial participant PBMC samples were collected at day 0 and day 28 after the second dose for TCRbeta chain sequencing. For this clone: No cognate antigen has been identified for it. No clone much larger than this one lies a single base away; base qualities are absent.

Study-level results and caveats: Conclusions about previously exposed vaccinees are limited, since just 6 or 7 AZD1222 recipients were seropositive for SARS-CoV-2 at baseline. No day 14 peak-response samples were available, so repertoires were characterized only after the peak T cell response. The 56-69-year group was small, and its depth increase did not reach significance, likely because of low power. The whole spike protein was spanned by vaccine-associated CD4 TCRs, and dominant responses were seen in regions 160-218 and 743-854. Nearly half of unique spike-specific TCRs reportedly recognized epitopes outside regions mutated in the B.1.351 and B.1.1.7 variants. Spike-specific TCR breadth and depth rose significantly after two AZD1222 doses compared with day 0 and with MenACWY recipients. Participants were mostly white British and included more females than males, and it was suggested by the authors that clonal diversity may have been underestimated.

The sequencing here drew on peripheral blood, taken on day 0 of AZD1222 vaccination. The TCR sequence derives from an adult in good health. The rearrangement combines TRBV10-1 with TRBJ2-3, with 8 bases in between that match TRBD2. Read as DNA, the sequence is TGCGCCAGCAGTAGCGGGAGCGATGGAAATACGCAGTATTTT. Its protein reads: CASSSGSDGNTQYF.